The next 4 T cell receptor beta chains were all read from a single sample in a study of OX40 agonist ivuxolimab in advanced cancers. Preparation of the library involved the immunoSEQ multiplex PCR assay. This immuneACCESS table, as held by TCRdb, lists in-frame sequences with V and J called but not all clones. Of the missing ones, under half trace to an unresolved V gene in checked studies; the others have no known cause. The sample yields about 93,000 clones; under 95% were counted once. The ten largest clones capture over 2% of the sample. The sample was CD4+ or CD8+ T cells sorted from blood, taken in a trial of the OX40 agonist ivuxolimab. The receptors stem from an adult with an advanced solid tumor such as melanoma, head and neck, liver or kidney cancer.

This chain connects TRBV13 to TRBJ2-3; 7 nucleotides align to TRBD2. CDR1 and CDR2 (germline): PRHDT, FYEKMQ (reference sequence). There are 18 residues in the CDR3. Trimming removed 5 bases from V and 0 bases from J; junction bases left unmatched: 14. The CDR3 nucleotides are TGTGCCAGCAGCCCCCCTGGCGGGGCTAGCGGTAGCACAGATACGCAGTATTTT. This encodes CASSPPGGASGSTDTQYF.

The rearrangement links TRBV30 to TRBJ1-4; TRBD1 matches at 12 bases. V lost 1 base and J lost 10; bases outside the gene matches: 4. Looked up from germline, CDR1 is GTSNPN and CDR2 is SVGIG (reference sequence). This CDR3 spans 14 amino acids. CDR3 nucleotides: TGTGCCTGGAGTGGGGGGACAGGGGGCGTAAAACTGTTTTTT. Translating gives CAWSGGTGGVKLFF.

The genes are TRBV19 and TRBJ2-1; TRBD2 is a possible D gene (6 bases). This CDR3 comprises 13 residues. Per the germline V gene, CDR1 is LNHDA and CDR2 is SQIVND (reference sequence). Trimming shortened V by 3 bases and J by 13 bases, and 16 bases separated the two germline ends. CDR3 amino acids: CASSMAGRSPQFF. The CDR3 DNA reads as TGTGCCAGTAGTATGGCGGGGAGGAGTCCCCAGTTCTTC.

This chain uses TRBV14 with TRBJ1-3, with D maybe TRBD1 (6 bases). The CDR3 covers 15 residues. From germline, CDR1 is SGHDN and CDR2 FVKESK. Trimming pared 4 bases from V and 8 bases from J, leaving 18 bases between. As DNA, the CDR3 is TGTGCCAGCAGCCCCGGGACATCCTCGTCGGACACCATATATTTT. Translating gives CASSPGTSSSDTIYF.